Shown below are 30 T cell receptor beta chains from a single sample sequenced in a study of beta chain features in type 1 diabetes. Every bit of the isolated RNA underwent reverse transcription, so sequencing read expressed TCRB transcripts. Profiled with immunoSEQ multiplex PCR; TCRdb holds only in-frame clones, not every one. The sample has 110,000 to 150,000 clones; 6.9% are singletons. The specimen was central memory CD4+ T cells from blood. All receptors come from a young woman in good health.

The sample holds a few counts of this clone. The chain carries TRBV5-1 and TRBJ2-7, with TRBD2 matching 11 bases. The CDR3 runs to 15 residues. Germline values: CDR1 SGHRS, CDR2 YFSETQ. J was trimmed by 2 bases and V by 5 bases; bases with no gene match: 6. The CDR3 DNA follows: TGCGCCAGCAGGACTAGCGGGATTGAGGCCTACGAGCAGTACTTC. Translation gives CASRTSGIEAYEQYF.

The chain uses TRBV28 and TRBJ2-7, with TRBD2 matching over 10 bases. With V trimmed by 3 bases and J by 0 bases, 2 bases remained unmatched. CDR3 length: 15 residues. Germline V gene lookup returns CDR1 MDHEN and CDR2 SYDVKM. CDR3 sequence reads: CASSFSGRTSYEQYF. The DNA of the CDR3 is TGTGCCAGCAGTTTTAGCGGGAGGACCTCCTACGAGCAGTACTTC.

This clone turned up a few times. The chain links TRBV7-3 to TRBJ2-7; 9 bases align to TRBD2. This CDR3 is built from 16 residues. After removal of 2 bases from V and 3 bases from J, the junction contained 8 bases not matched to a gene. Germline CDR1 SGHTA, CDR2 FQGTGA. CDR3 in amino acids: CASSLELTSGRYEQYF. DNA for the CDR3: TGTGCCAGCAGCTTAGAGTTGACTAGCGGCCGCTACGAGCAGTACTTC.

This clone was detected only once. This chain connects TRBV7-2 to TRBJ2-7; weak D call: TRBD1 (5 bases). From germline, CDR1 is SGHTA and CDR2 FQGNSA. This CDR3 has 15 residues. The germline V and J ends were trimmed by 5 bases and 1 base, with 15 bases remaining between them. The CDR3 nucleotides are TGTGCCAGCAGCCCTAGGGGATGGGGATCCTACGAGCAGTACTTC. Translated, it gives CASSPRGWGSYEQYF.

This clone showed up many times. This chain uses TRBV30 with TRBJ1-5; 7 bases agree with TRBD1. Germline V gene lookup returns CDR1 GTSNPN and CDR2 SVGIG (reference sequence). The CDR3 runs to 17 residues. V lost 3 bases, J lost 2 bases, and 13 bases stayed unmatched. CDR3 nucleotide sequence: TGTGCCTGGAGACCTAGGACAGGCCAATCGGGCAATCAGCCCCAGCATTTT. Amino acid sequence: CAWRPRTGQSGNQPQHF. Full variable domain (missing parts from reference TRBV30 and TRBJ1-5): SQTIHQWPATLVQPVGSPLSLECTVEGTSNPNLYWYRQAAGRGLQLLFYSVGIGQISSEVPQNLSASRPQDRQFILSSKKLLLSDSGFYLCAWRPRTGQSGNQPQHFGDGTRLSIL.

This clone was found a few times. This chain links TRBV28 with TRBJ2-7; D is unresolved. The germline V and J ends were trimmed by 3 bases and 4 bases, with 10 bases remaining between them. The CDR3 loop spans 13 amino acids. Germline CDR1 reads MDHEN; CDR2 reads SYDVKM. CDR3 nucleotide sequence: TGTGCCAGCAGTTTGTCTAGTATTTACGAGCAGTACTTC. This sequence encodes CASSLSSIYEQYF.

This clone was seen a handful of times. The V and J genes are TRBV7-9 and TRBJ2-5, with 8 bases matching TRBD2. Losses at the gene ends were 2 bases for V and 5 bases for J; bases not matched to a gene: 7. The CDR3 length is 15 residues. Germline-derived CDR1 and CDR2 are SEHNR and FQNEAQ (reference sequence). Here the CDR3 DNA reads TGTGCCAGCAGCTTATCGGGAGGGCCGGGGGAGACCCAGTACTTC. Translation: CASSLSGGPGETQYF.

This clone was observed a handful of times. V is TRBV6-1 and J is TRBJ1-4; the D gene is possibly TRBD1 (6 bases). In germline, CDR1 is MNHNS, CDR2 SASEGT. The length of the CDR3 is 14 residues. Trimming removed 3 bases at V and 8 bases at J, with 13 bases between. The CDR3 reads CASSDWGREEKLFF. The CDR3 nucleotides are TGTGCCAGCAGTGACTGGGGGCGAGAAGAAAAACTGTTTTTT.

The chain combines TRBV4-3 with TRBJ1-2; the D gene is possibly TRBD1 (5 bases). Trimming stripped 0 bases from V and 4 bases from J, with 9 bases between. Germline CDR1 is LGHNA and CDR2 is YSLEER. This CDR3 contains 14 residues. In DNA form, the CDR3 reads TGCGCCAGCAGCCAAGATATGGGGGGCTATGGCTACACCTTC. Its protein product is CASSQDMGGYGYTF.

This clone has only a few counts. This sequence joins TRBV7-2 and TRBJ1-4, with 7 positions matching TRBD1. V shed 5 bases, J shed 8 bases, and the junction held 11 bases outside the gene matches. Germline assignment: CDR1 SGHTA and CDR2 FQGNSA. The CDR3 is 15 amino acids. CDR3 nucleotide sequence: TGTGCCAGCAGCCCCCGGGCAGGGGGTGGGGAAAAACTGTTTTTT. Protein sequence: CASSPRAGGGEKLFF.

This clone was detected ten times or more. The chain has TRBV28 and TRBJ2-3; 7 bases match TRBD1. The V segment lost 6 bases and the J segment 3 bases; nucleotides outside the gene matches: 9. The CDR3 has 15 amino acids. Per germline, CDR1 MDHEN and CDR2 SYDVKM. The CDR3 DNA reads as TGTGCCAGCAGGTCAACAGGGGTTGGTACAGATACGCAGTATTTT. Protein: CASRSTGVGTDTQYF.

The V and J genes are TRBV7-2 and TRBJ2-5, with D uncertain. The V gene lost 7 bases and the J gene lost 1 base, with 13 bases spanning the gap. Germline CDR1 SGHTA, CDR2 FQGNSA. This CDR3 has 14 residues. For the CDR3, the DNA is TGTGCCAGCATCCTATACACAGCCCAAGAGACCCAGTACTTC. Its translation is CASILYTAQETQYF.

This clone came up a few times. The chain joins TRBV28 to TRBJ2-1; 7 bases fit TRBD1. Germline CDR1 and CDR2: MDHEN and SYDVKM. The CDR3 contains 11 residues. V was clipped by 8 bases and J by 8 bases; unmatched bases: 3. The CDR3 DNA reads as TGTGCCAGCTCGACAGGGTATGAGCAGTTCTTC. Translation gives CASSTGYEQFF.

The chain employs TRBV6-1 and TRBJ1-5; D uncertain. This CDR3 has 14 amino acids. From germline, CDR1 is MNHNS and CDR2 SASEGT. Trimming took 5 bases from V and 3 from J, leaving 11 bases between them. This chain's CDR3 is CASSQTVYNQPQHF. The DNA for the CDR3 is TGTGCCAGCAGTCAAACAGTCTACAATCAGCCCCAGCATTTT.

Only a few counts were recorded for this clone. The chain links TRBV9 to TRBJ2-3; maybe TRBD2 (5 bases). In germline, CDR1 is SGDLS, CDR2 YYNGEE. With 4 bases removed from V and 0 bases from J, the gap between germline ends came to 9 bases. The length of the CDR3 is 14 residues. The chain's CDR3 is CASSTDFSTDTQYF. DNA for the CDR3: TGTGCCAGCAGCACGGACTTTAGCACAGATACGCAGTATTTT.

This clone has more than one count but fewer than ten. The chain has TRBV9 and TRBJ2-5; 7 nucleotides align to TRBD2. The CDR3 totals 14 residues. Germline trimming cut 0 bases from V and 8 bases from J; bases unmatched to any gene: 7. Germline V lookup: CDR1 SGDLS, CDR2 YYNGEE. CDR3 coding DNA: TGTGCCAGCAGCGTAGAATTGCGGGGGACTACCCAGTACTTC. It specifies CASSVELRGTTQYF.

This clone was detected many times. V and J are TRBV4-3 and TRBJ1-1; weak D call: TRBD1 (6 bases). Germline V lookup: CDR1 LGHNA, CDR2 YSLEER. This CDR3 spans 15 amino acids. V lost 0 bases and J 4 bases, leaving 12 bases between the germline ends. The DNA for the CDR3 is TGCGCCAGCAGCCAAGATCCGGGCAGGGGCACTGAAGCTTTCTTT. Protein sequence: CASSQDPGRGTEAFF.

V usage is TRBV15 and J usage is TRBJ2-6, with 14 nucleotides matching TRBD2. Germline CDR1 is LNHNV and CDR2 is YYDKDF (reference sequence). The CDR3 consists of 20 residues. The V gene end was trimmed by 5 bases and the J gene end by 2 bases; junction bases not matched to a gene: 11. The CDR3 loop reads CATSPQGLAGATTGANVLTF. In DNA, the CDR3 is TGTGCCACCAGCCCCCAGGGACTAGCGGGGGCCACCACTGGGGCCAACGTCCTGACTTTC.

The V gene is TRBV6-4, the J gene TRBJ2-2; tentative D call: TRBD1 (6 bases). Germline V lookup: CDR1 MRHNA, CDR2 SNTAGT. V lost 2 bases and J 0 bases, leaving 10 bases between the germline ends. There are 16 residues in the CDR3. CDR3 DNA sequence: TGTGCCAGCAGTGACGGAACAGGGACGAACACCGGGGAGCTGTTTTTT. As protein: CASSDGTGTNTGELFF.

This clone turned up a few times. V is TRBV6-1 and J is TRBJ1-1, with D possibly TRBD1 on 5 matching bases. In germline, CDR1 is MNHNS, CDR2 SASEGT. The CDR3 length is 15 residues. V was pared by 6 bases and J by 1 base, with 15 bases between. CDR3 bases: TGTGCCAGCAGCAATCCGGGGGGTGCGAACACTGAAGCTTTCTTT. Encoded protein: CASSNPGGANTEAFF.

The sample holds many counts of this clone. This chain connects TRBV18 to TRBJ2-5, with 7 bases matching TRBD2. The V and J ends lost 3 bases and 2 bases, in that order; junction bases with no gene match: 9. The CDR3 consists of 16 residues. Germline lookup yields CDR1 KGHSH and CDR2 LQKENI. CDR3 in amino acids: CASSPSSGGKQETQYF. CDR3 sequence (DNA): TGTGCCAGCTCACCCTCTAGCGGAGGAAAGCAAGAGACCCAGTACTTC.

This clone was detected a few times. The chain couples TRBV30 to TRBJ1-1, with D uncertain. Germline values: CDR1 GTSNPN, CDR2 SVGIG (reference sequence). V was clipped by 3 bases and J by 11 bases, with 13 bases between them. The CDR3 has 11 amino acids. CDR3 nucleotide sequence: TGTGCCTGGAGGCCATCTAGGTCGGCTTTCTTT. This codes for CAWRPSRSAFF. The variable domain in full, completed from reference TRBV30 and TRBJ1-1, reads SQTIHQWPATLVQPVGSPLSLECTVEGTSNPNLYWYRQAAGRGLQLLFYSVGIGQISSEVPQNLSASRPQDRQFILSSKKLLLSDSGFYLCAWRPSRSAFFGQGTRLTVV.

V gene TRBV14 combines with J gene TRBJ2-3; TRBD2 matches 11 bases. Trimming took 5 bases from V and 3 from J; bases not matched to a gene: 10. This CDR3 region has 17 residues. Germline V CDR1 and CDR2: SGHDN, FVKESK. The CDR3: CASSAHLGTSGTDTQYF. CDR3 DNA sequence: TGTGCCAGCAGCGCTCATCTGGGGACTAGCGGAACAGATACGCAGTATTTT.

This clone was counted only a few times. The genes are TRBV5-4 and TRBJ1-2; TRBD1 matches at 9 bases. V trimming: 4 bases; J trimming: 7 bases; junction bases outside the gene matches: 14. The germline V gene has CDR1 SGHNT and CDR2 YYREEE (reference sequence). CDR3 length equals 16 residues. The DNA for the CDR3 is TGTGCCAGCAGCAGGGACAGGGTAATCAGCGCTTCTGGCTACACCTTC. Translation: CASSRDRVISASGYTF.

There are many counts of this clone. The chain has TRBV9 and TRBJ2-4; a weak D match, TRBD2 (7 bases). The CDR3 consists of 16 residues. Trimming cost V 0 bases and J 8 bases, with 18 bases left between them. The V gene's germline CDR1 is SGDLS and CDR2 YYNGEE. The CDR3 coding sequence is TGTGCCAGCAGCGTAGAAGTGGGAGGGGGATGGGACATTCAGTACTTC. This sequence encodes CASSVEVGGGWDIQYF.

The J gene is TRBJ2-4, the V gene TRBV4-1; D may be TRBD2 (6 bases). The CDR3 is 19 amino acids. Per germline, CDR1 MGHRA and CDR2 YSYEKL. The V and J ends lost 5 bases and 0 bases respectively, with 23 bases between them. DNA for the CDR3: TGCGCCAGCAGCTCTAAGATAGGTGGTAGCGGTCTAGCCAAAAACATTCAGTACTTC. Amino acid sequence: CASSSKIGGSGLAKNIQYF.

The chain links TRBV11-2 to TRBJ2-1, with 11 bases that match TRBD2. The CDR3 length is 14 residues. The V gene's germline CDR1 is SGHAT and CDR2 FQNNGV. Unmatched junction bases numbered 2, after V lost 0 bases and J lost 10 bases. The CDR3 here is CASSLDGTSGEQFF. The DNA for the CDR3 is TGTGCCAGCAGCTTAGATGGGACTAGCGGCGAGCAGTTCTTC.

This chain links TRBV19 with TRBJ1-5, with 8 bases that match TRBD1. Per the germline V gene, CDR1 is LNHDA and CDR2 is SQIVND (reference sequence). There are 15 residues in the CDR3. V shed 7 bases and J 5 bases; nucleotides not matched to a gene: 10. In DNA form, the CDR3 reads TGTGCCAGTACCACTGTCGACAGGGGCGATCAGCCCCAGCATTTT. Residues: CASTTVDRGDQPQHF.

A few counts support this clone. The chain uses TRBV27 and TRBJ2-1; TRBD2 agrees at 8 bases. This CDR3 is built from 15 residues. Losses at the gene ends were 5 bases for V and 7 bases for J; bases not matched to a gene: 10. Germline V CDR1 and CDR2: MNHEY, SMNVEV (reference sequence). CDR3 residues: CASSAPTSGGNEQFF. The CDR3, as DNA: TGTGCCAGCAGTGCCCCTACTAGCGGAGGGAATGAGCAGTTCTTC.

This chain uses TRBV6-6 with TRBJ1-3; the D is unclear. Deletions cut 3 bases from V and 5 bases from J, with 11 bases between. This CDR3 comprises 14 residues. From germline, CDR1 is MNHNY and CDR2 SVGAGI (reference sequence). CDR3: CASSYSLDRNTIYF. CDR3 nucleotide sequence: TGTGCCAGCAGTTATTCCCTAGACCGAAACACCATATATTTT.